This T cell receptor (beta chain) was found in a study of regulatory T cells in long-lasting Graves disease. Study-wide results and limits: No thyroid tissue was studied; the work used peripheral blood only.

Researchers made TCR beta libraries by using iRepertoire HTBI primers and running Arm-PCR on CDR3 regions. TCRdb re-called the multiplex PCR reads through MiXCR, storing one row per CDR3 protein. The table lists approximately 500,000 distinct CDR3 sequences, under 25% of them singletons. The sample's time point: persistent/refractory GD, antithyroid drugs over 5 years with positive TRAb. TCR sequences were obtained from RNA taken from PBMCs. The authors drew 8.5 to 9.5 milliliters of peripheral blood into EDTA tubes. This clonotype was seen more than once but under ten times. What it binds is unknown. This CDR3 is 13 amino acids long. Germline loops: CDR1 GTSNPN, CDR2 SVGIG (reference sequence). Trimming left V 3 bases short and J 6 bases short, with 11 bases between.

The sequenced sample was peripheral blood mononuclear cells (PBMCs), obtained when the disease was refractory, from a patient treated with antithyroid drugs. V is TRBV30 and J is TRBJ2-2; D remains ambiguous. This receptor was obtained from a female donor with Graves disease. Written as DNA, the CDR3 is TGTGCCTGGAGGCGGACCGGCGCCGGGGAGCTGTTTTTT. Protein sequence: CAWRRTGAGELFF.